A selection of T cell receptor beta chains follows, all from one sample in a study of blood T cell repertoires in COVID-19. Profiling relied on immunoSEQ multiplex PCR, and the TCRdb table lists in-frame clones only, not all of them. Of around 68,000 clones in the sample, approximately 89% were seen once. Specimen: peripheral blood. The receptor set was obtained from a man aged 45 to 65 with active COVID-19. Each CDR3 is given with its conserved first and last residue. The D gene is left open where the match is weak. The size field is filled for only some rows; it gives once, few, many or a size class.

j_call d_call v_call clone_size cdr3_aa cdr3_nt
TRBJ2-2 - TRBV30 few CAWGTGTNTGELFF TGTGCCTGGGGTACAGGGACGAACACCGGGGAGCTGTTTTTT
TRBJ2-5 TRBD1 TRBV11-3 - CASSGRTGAQETQYF TGTGCCAGCAGCGGCCGGACAGGGGCGCAAGAGACCCAGTACTTC
TRBJ2-7 TRBD2 TRBV7-3 - CASSPGLAGGPTEQYF TGTGCCAGCAGCCCCGGACTAGCGGGGGGGCCGACTGAGCAGTACTTC
TRBJ1-1 TRBD1 TRBV29-1 once CSAIDRVGTEAFF TGCAGCGCCATCGACAGGGTTGGAACTGAAGCTTTCTTT
TRBJ2-7 TRBD1 TRBV9 - CASSTGQIEYEQYF TGTGCCAGCAGCACGGGACAGATCGAGTACGAGCAGTACTTC
TRBJ2-7 TRBD2 TRBV11-2 - CASSSGLKTYEQYF TGTGCCAGCAGTTCGGGACTAAAGACCTACGAGCAGTACTTC
TRBJ2-5 TRBD1 TRBV10-3 - CAISDYLTGEETQYF TGTGCCATCAGTGACTATCTAACAGGGGAAGAGACCCAGTACTTC
TRBJ1-3 - TRBV6-5 - CASSSVGASGNTIYF TGTGCCAGCAGTTCCGTAGGGGCGTCTGGAAACACCATATATTTT
TRBJ2-3 TRBD2 TRBV7-2 - CASSLSGGGADTQYF TGTGCCAGCAGCTTATCGGGCGGGGGGGCAGATACGCAGTATTTT
TRBJ2-5 - TRBV14 few CASSQARSWGVSAETQYF TGTGCCAGCAGCCAAGCCCGCTCCTGGGGGGTTTCGGCTGAGACCCAGTACTTC
TRBJ2-3 - TRBV7-6 - CASSRGNTDTQYF TGTGCCAGCAGCCGGGGGAACACAGATACGCAGTATTTT
TRBJ1-2 TRBD1 TRBV6-5 - CASSLGSGGYGYTF TGTGCCAGCAGTCTTGGTTCAGGGGGCTATGGCTACACCTTC
TRBJ2-5 - TRBV18 - CASSRGLAGETQYF TGTGCCAGCTCACGTGGATTGGCGGGTGAGACCCAGTACTTC
TRBJ1-1 - TRBV6-6 few CASSDTRGGAFF TGTGCCAGCAGTGACACAAGGGGGGGAGCTTTCTTT
TRBJ1-2 - TRBV30 - CAWSVFYGVTF TGTGCCTGGAGTGTATTTTATGGAGTCACCTTC
TRBJ2-5 - TRBV2 - CASSAVQETQYF TGTGCCAGCAGCGCGGTTCAAGAGACCCAGTACTTC
TRBJ2-2 - TRBV15 - CATSSSDTGELFF TGTGCCACCAGCAGTTCGGACACCGGGGAGCTGTTTTTT
TRBJ1-6 - TRBV7-2 - CASSLGDSNRNSPLHF TGTGCCAGCAGCTTAGGGGACTCTAATCGGAATTCACCCCTCCACTTT
TRBJ2-7 - TRBV9 - CASSAGTSPYEQYF TGTGCCAGCAGCGCTGGGACTTCTCCCTACGAGCAGTACTTC
TRBJ2-3 TRBD2 TRBV6-2/TRBV6-3 once CASSSGTSSSTDTQYF TGTGCCAGCAGTTCCGGGACTAGCAGTAGCACAGATACGCAGTATTTT
TRBJ1-1 TRBD1 TRBV5-1 - CASSLVGTGGGGTEAFF TGCGCCAGCAGCTTGGTAGGGACAGGGGGCGGTGGCACTGAAGCTTTCTTT
TRBJ2-6 TRBD1 TRBV7-8 - CASREGQASSSGANVLTF TGTGCCAGCAGGGAAGGACAGGCCTCAAGCTCTGGGGCCAACGTCCTGACTTTC
TRBJ2-4 TRBD2 TRBV4-3 - CASSQDVGVAGAKNIQYF TGCGCCAGCAGCCAAGACGTAGGGGTAGCGGGGGCCAAAAACATTCAGTACTTC
TRBJ1-1 - TRBV19 - CASSTQGTGTEAFF TGTGCCAGTAGTACACAGGGAACGGGCACTGAAGCTTTCTTT
TRBJ2-7 - TRBV19 - CASSIGHLSYEQYF TGTGCCAGTAGTATAGGACATCTCTCCTACGAGCAGTACTTC
TRBJ2-1 TRBD1 TRBV5-1 - CASSGTGRGNEQFF TGCGCCAGCAGCGGGACAGGGCGAGGCAATGAGCAGTTCTTC
TRBJ2-7 - TRBV18 - CASSPRRLGASTYEQYF TGTGCCAGCTCACCGAGGCGACTAGGGGCGTCGACCTACGAGCAGTACTTC
TRBJ2-7 - TRBV7-9 few CASSTQDYYEQYF TGTGCCAGCAGCACACAGGATTACTACGAGCAGTACTTC
TRBJ2-2 TRBD2 TRBV10-3 - CATNVGLAGGQDTGELFF TGTGCCACGAATGTTGGACTAGCGGGGGGGCAAGACACCGGGGAGCTGTTTTTT
TRBJ1-2 - TRBV29-1 - CSVEKGVDGYGYTF TGCAGCGTTGAAAAGGGGGTCGATGGCTATGGCTACACCTTC
TRBJ2-7 - TRBV7-2 - CASSLSSYEQYF TGTGCCAGCAGCTTGAGCTCCTACGAGCAGTACTTC
TRBJ1-6 TRBD1 TRBV6-6 - CASSSTGQGARTPLHF TGTGCCAGCAGCTCAACGGGACAGGGGGCGCGGACACCCCTCCACTTT
TRBJ1-2 TRBD1 TRBV2 - CASSLRDRGGLNYGYTF TGTGCCAGCAGTCTCCGGGACAGGGGCGGTTTGAACTATGGCTACACCTTC
TRBJ1-2 TRBD1 TRBV5-1 - CASSFATGDRGYTF TGCGCCAGCAGCTTCGCGACAGGGGACCGTGGCTACACCTTC
TRBJ1-3 - TRBV20-1 - CSASPPTSGNTIYF TGCAGTGCTAGTCCCCCTACCTCTGGAAACACCATATATTTT
TRBJ1-5 TRBD1 TRBV11-3 - CASSLDAGGIQPQHF TGTGCCAGCAGCTTAGACGCAGGGGGTATCCAGCCCCAGCATTTT
TRBJ2-5 TRBD1 TRBV7-8 - CASSWSRGRETQYF TGTGCCAGCAGCTGGAGCAGGGGGCGGGAGACCCAGTACTTC
TRBJ2-1 TRBD2 TRBV6-2/TRBV6-3 - CASSSRLAGDYNEQFF TGTGCCAGCAGTTCGCGTCTAGCGGGGGACTACAATGAGCAGTTCTTC
TRBJ2-1 - TRBV6-5 - CASSWSTGSNEQFF TGTGCCAGCAGTTGGTCAACAGGGAGTAATGAGCAGTTCTTC
TRBJ2-7 - TRBV28 - CASSLSGEQYF TGTGCCAGCAGTTTATCAGGAGAGCAGTACTTC
TRBJ1-1 TRBD1 TRBV3-1/TRBV3-2 - CASSQGGGTGLGTEAFF TGTGCCAGCAGCCAAGGCGGGGGGACAGGGCTTGGCACTGAAGCTTTCTTT
TRBJ2-2 TRBD2 TRBV29-1 few CSVDRGGYGELFF TGCAGCGTTGATCGCGGGGGATACGGGGAGCTGTTTTTT
TRBJ2-5 TRBD2 TRBV5-5 - CASNLGGGASETQYF TGTGCCAGCAACCTCGGCGGGGGGGCCTCAGAGACCCAGTACTTC
TRBJ2-3 TRBD1 TRBV7-7 - CASSLGQGATDTQYF TGTGCCAGCAGCCTTGGACAGGGAGCAACAGATACGCAGTATTTT
TRBJ1-1 - TRBV28 once CASSLQGTSAVAFF TGTGCCAGCAGTTTACAGGGTACTAGCGCCGTGGCTTTCTTT